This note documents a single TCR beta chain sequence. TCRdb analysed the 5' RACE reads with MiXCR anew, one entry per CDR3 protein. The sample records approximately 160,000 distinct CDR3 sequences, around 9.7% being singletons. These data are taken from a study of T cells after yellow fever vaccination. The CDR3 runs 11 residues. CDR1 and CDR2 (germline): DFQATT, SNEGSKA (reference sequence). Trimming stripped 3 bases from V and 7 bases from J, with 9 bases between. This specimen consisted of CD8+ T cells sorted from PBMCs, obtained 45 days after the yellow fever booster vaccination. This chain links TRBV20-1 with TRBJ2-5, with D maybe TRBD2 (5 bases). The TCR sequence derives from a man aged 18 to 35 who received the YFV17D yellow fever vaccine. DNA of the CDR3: TGCAGTGCTAGCACGGGGTTGACCCAGTACTTC. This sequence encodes CSASTGLTQYF.